One T cell receptor (beta chain) is described in this entry. Its antigen is as yet unknown. The CDR3 has 12 residues. Germline-derived CDR1 and CDR2 are SQVTM and ANQGSEA. With V trimmed by 4 bases and J by 10 bases, 7 bases remained unmatched. The sample originates from a study of shared clonotypes between healthy human individuals. Study in general: Researchers drew samples from a couple of women and three men aged 18 to 49. Overall study results and limits: Non-shared clonotypes had lower generation probabilities than those shared by all four donors. Estimated richness values were generally larger in naive subsets than in memory subsets. Clonotype sharing among donors likely depends on sequencing depth.

The naive CD8 population came from CD45RO-negative cells selected for CCR7, without terminally differentiated effector memory CD45RA+ cells. Clones were sequenced by immunoSEQ multiplex PCR, and TCRdb holds only the in-frame ones, with some missing. The sample has 660,000 or so clones, approximately 96% seen once; the top ten hold roughly 0.12%. The chain couples TRBV29-1 to TRBJ2-1; TRBD2 matches at 7 bases. The clonotype originates from a woman aged 30 to 39 in good health. Sequencing input: naive CD8+ T cells sorted from blood. In nucleotides, the CDR3 is TGCAGCGTTGGCCCGGCAGCGGGGGAGCAGTTCTTC. It is translated as CSVGPAAGEQFF.